The subject of this entry is one TCR beta chain. The target of this receptor is not known. Base qualities are missing; no much larger clone stands one base away. The data were taken from a study of shared clonotypes between healthy human individuals (dated by TCRdb to the early 2020s). Background on the whole study: The cohort included three men and a couple of women between 18 and 49 years of age. Blood TCR repertoires of about 5 healthy adults were deeply sequenced to estimate repertoire size and the extent of clonotype sharing between individuals. To increase sequencing depth and limit assay-specific biases, TCR repertoire library preparation and sequencing were carried out by different laboratories using diverse techniques. For each donor, CD4 naive and CD4 memory were each given three plates, CD8 naive was given two plates, and CD8 memory was given one plate. Per donor, leukapheresis produced somewhere between about 0.94 and 9 billion PBMCs. Beyond this particular receptor, the publication reports: Approximately 5% of naive CD4, 3.5% of naive CD8, 2.3% of memory CD4, and around 0.42% of memory CD8 clonotypes were shared across several donors. Pairwise subsampling indicated that sequencing depth was expected to affect the degree of clonotype sharing among donors. Because the study included a small number of donors, the genetic and exposure-history diversity represented was limited. Rarefaction of sorted-subset datasets indicated incomplete sequencing despite the large sequencing depth. Only blood was sampled, and tissue TCR repertoires likely differ from those in blood. Compared with non-shared clonotypes, the clonotypes found in all four sorted-subset donors had higher generation probabilities. Estimated clonotype richness was generally larger for naive than for memory subsets.

CDR1 and CDR2 (SGHRS, YFSETQ) derive from the germline V gene. Including cysteine and phenylalanine, the CDR3 has 21 amino acids. Only the CDR3 DNA stays, 63 bases, in frame from base 1. V was cut back by 5 bases and J by 2 bases, leaving a gap of 35 bases between them. Healthy HIV-negative adults with no recently reported acute infections or vaccinations were included as donors. Every donor was a Caucasian adult living in Nashville, Tennessee, USA. CD4+ T cells were enriched by magnetic negative selection, after which naive cells were positively selected on CD45RA and the negative fraction was taken as the memory subset. Blood was collected by leukapheresis, and PBMCs were isolated by Ficoll-Histopaque density gradient centrifugation and then cryopreserved in liquid nitrogen vapor phase. Purity and quantity of every magnetically sorted T cell population were checked by analytical flow cytometry. Each sorted fraction had its genomic DNA isolated and then quantified by UV absorbance on a Nanodrop 2000c.

Using the deep immunoSEQ assay, TCR CDR3 regions were amplified from genomic DNA by multiplex PCR. Extracted genomic DNA from each cell subset was spread evenly across all wells of several immunoSEQ 96-well plates, with each plate serving as a replicate. Each replicate PCR for sorted subsets received 200 ng genomic DNA, equal to 30,000 or so T cell genomes. Purified libraries were measured with a Qubit 3.0 fluorometer, size-checked on a Bioanalyzer 2100, and measured again with the KAPA Library Quantification kit. Every immunoSEQ 96-well plate was sequenced on a dedicated single-read 150-cycle Illumina NextSeq 550 flow cell. Under the source paper's analysis protocol: Because only junctional sequences without quality scores were contained in the immunoSEQ output, filtering matching that applied to full-length reads could not be performed. To assign V/J genes and CDR3, sequences were annotated against IMGT germline references using PyIR, a Python wrapper for IgBLAST v1.9. Reads were removed for weak V/J assignments (E-value above 1e-6), missing CDR3, stop codons, out-of-frame junctions, or ambiguous translated residues. V3J clonotypes were defined as sequences sharing the same inferred V gene, J gene, and CDR3 amino acid sequence. Percentage overlap between repertoires was computed as shared unique clonotypes divided by the size of the smaller repertoire. Three approaches were used to assess repertoire richness: RTK rarefaction, the Chao1 estimator, and Recon v2.1 estimates of unobserved clonotypes. OLGA was used to compute generation probabilities for all TCRbeta clonotypes that the gDNA method yielded from a handful of donors. TCRdb provides this immuneACCESS table in a form limited to in-frame rearrangements. Some clones are lacking; in checked studies, under half of them reflect an unresolved V gene, and why the rest are absent is not known. V, J and clone size are taken as reported in that table, and D and trimming were inferred from the DNA itself. Recorded for this sample are 1,400,000 or so clones; just under 99% of them occurred a single time. The leading ten clones occupy under 0.45% of the sample.

The sequence was obtained from a man aged 25-40 years in good health. The chain employs TRBV5-1 and TRBJ2-7; a weak D assignment points to TRBD2 (6 bases agree). Sequencing was done on a sample of naive CD4+ T cells sorted from blood. The cell subset or site label, as the study defines it: CD45RA+ positively selected. The DNA reads as follows: TGCGCCAGCAGTAGGGGAGGACTGGGATCCGGTCGGCTAGCGAGAGCCTACGAGCAGTACTTC. It codes for CASSRGGLGSGRLARAYEQYF.